The entry below gives a single T cell receptor (beta chain) sequence along with its context. Its target is unknown. These data are taken from a study of cytotoxic CD8 clonotypes in ibrutinib-treated CLL. About the study: Productive templates per sample averaged approximately 250,000; productive rearrangements, some 99,000.

The CDR3 extends over 17 amino acids. Germline loops: CDR1 LNHDA, CDR2 SQIVND (reference sequence). Trimming stripped 1 base from V and 3 bases from J, with 19 bases between. Study-wide results and caveats: Public clonotypes were uncommon and contracted or stayed stable on treatment. T-cell clonality at baseline went above that of age-matched healthy donors and rose and fell with circulating CD8+ T-cell counts.

The table came from immunoSEQ multiplex PCR; TCRdb's copy has only in-frame clones and leaves some out. The sample has some 76,000 clones, around four fifths seen once. Libraries of TCR beta were made from around 1.8 micrograms of genomic DNA that came from cryopreserved PBMCs. The TCR comes from a human donor with chronic lymphocytic leukemia. The chain joins TRBV19 to TRBJ2-7; the D gene could be TRBD1 or TRBD2 (5 bases each). The sequences come from PBMCs, collected after 24 months of ibrutinib treatment. The CDR3 region is CASSIGLAGTKNYEQYF. CDR3 DNA sequence: TGTGCCAGTAGTATAGGGCTCGCCGGGACGAAGAACTACGAGCAGTACTTC.